This T cell receptor beta chain is drawn from a study of identical twins. Germline CDR1 SGHTS, CDR2 YDEGEE. The CDR3 length is 15 residues. Trimming at V came to 2 bases and at J to 11 bases, leaving 12 bases not matched to a gene. Addition of a universal primer site occurred through template switching, and cDNA carried unique molecular identifiers. In TCRdb, the 5' RACE reads were re-called with MiXCR into one record per CDR3 protein. The data hold approximately 890,000 distinct CDR3 sequences, with more than 9% observed a single time. General observations from the study: Less excess twin sharing appeared in beta out-of-frame sequences. The study based its conclusions on cross-sectional statistical analysis and did not follow the same donors.

Concerning this clonotype itself: What it binds is unknown.

Healthy Caucasian individuals made up all the donors. These data are also associated with another study on yellow fever vaccine responses in identical twins.

The V gene is TRBV5-8, the J gene TRBJ1-1; TRBD1 agrees at 10 bases. Sequencing input: PBMCs. This sequence was found in a young woman in good health. CDR3 protein: CASSLPLTGGGTAFF. CDR3 DNA sequence: TGTGCCAGCAGCTTACCACTGACAGGGGGCGGTACCGCTTTCTTT. The whole variable domain, filled in from reference TRBV5-8 and TRBJ1-1, reads EAGVTQSPTHLIKTRGQQATLRCSPISGHTSVYWYQQALGLGLQFLLWYDEGEERNRGNFPPRFSGRQFPNYSSELNVNALELEDSALYLCASSLPLTGGGTAFFGQGTRLTVV.